This entry lists 22 T cell receptor beta chains sequenced from one sample in a study of shared clonotypes between healthy human individuals. The method was immunoSEQ multiplex PCR; TCRdb's version includes in-frame clones alone and lacks a portion of them. The table has about 480,000 clones, about four fifths seen once. The specimen sequenced was PBMCs. Receptor source: a woman aged 40 to 50 in good health. Some clones in this sample may be carry-over from other donors' samples.

This rearrangement joins TRBV5-1 to TRBJ2-1, with unresolved D. The CDR3 consists of 15 residues. Trimming left V 1 base short and J 0 bases short, with 8 bases between. CDR1 and CDR2 from the germline V gene are SGHRS and YFSETQ. The CDR3 loop is CASSLRSHSYNEQFF. For the CDR3, the DNA is TGCGCCAGCAGCTTGCGGAGCCACTCCTACAATGAGCAGTTCTTC.

This chain joins TRBV27 and TRBJ2-5; D not certain. CDR1 is MNHEY and CDR2 is SMNVEV in the germline V gene (reference sequence). This CDR3 comprises 10 residues. V lost 6 bases, J lost 3 bases, and 2 bases lay in between. In DNA form, the CDR3 reads TGTGCCAGCAGCAAAGAGACCCAGTACTTC. Translation gives CASSKETQYF.

This clone turned up a few times. CDR3 loop: CASSRWDSGENIQYF. For the CDR3, the DNA is TGTGCCAGCAGCCGATGGGACTCCGGAGAAAACATTCAGTACTTC. The rearrangement joins TRBV6-6 to TRBJ2-4, with D possibly being TRBD2 (6 bases). The length of the CDR3 is 15 residues. Trimming shortened V by 6 bases and J by 5 bases, and 17 bases separated the two germline ends. Germline CDR1 MNHNY, CDR2 SVGAGI (reference sequence).

This clone was recorded only once. This chain uses TRBV6-5 with TRBJ2-7, with a possible D match to TRBD1 (6 bases). V lost 3 bases and J 7 bases, leaving 16 bases between the germline ends. The CDR3 length is 14 residues. Germline V gene lookup returns CDR1 MNHEY and CDR2 SVGAGI. The CDR3 loop is CASSYISTGAEQYF. The CDR3 DNA is TGTGCCAGCAGTTATATTTCGACAGGAGCAGAGCAGTACTTC.

The chain has TRBV5-1 and TRBJ2-1; 9 bases are a match to TRBD1. V shed 3 bases, J shed 6 bases, and the junction held 10 bases outside the gene matches. This CDR3 contains 16 residues. Germline assignment: CDR1 SGHRS and CDR2 YFSETQ. CDR3 in DNA: TGCGCCAGCAGCTCTTCCCGGGACAGGGCAATCAATGAGCAGTTCTTC. Its translation: CASSSSRDRAINEQFF.

The chain employs TRBV5-1 and TRBJ1-1; D unclear. Trimming pared 4 bases from V and 0 bases from J, leaving 7 bases between. Germline V gene sequence: CDR1 SGHRS, CDR2 YFSETQ. The CDR3 spans 13 residues. The CDR3 here is CASSPLMNTEAFF. CDR3 nucleotide sequence: TGCGCCAGCAGCCCCCTTATGAACACTGAAGCTTTCTTT.

This chain links TRBV27 with TRBJ2-7; D not certain. CDR3 size: 13 residues. The germline CDR1 and CDR2 sequences are MNHEY and SMNVEV (reference sequence). With 2 bases removed from V and 4 bases from J, the gap between germline ends came to 9 bases. CDR3 region: CASSLGFGYEQYF. The CDR3 region has the DNA TGTGCCAGCAGTTTAGGCTTTGGGTACGAGCAGTACTTC.

This clone was counted once. The chain carries TRBV18 and TRBJ2-2, with TRBD1 matching 9 bases. The V segment lost 4 bases and the J segment 3 bases; nucleotides outside the gene matches: 3. The CDR3 runs 15 residues. Germline lookup yields CDR1 KGHSH and CDR2 LQKENI. CDR3 residues: CASSLTGGDTGELFF. The DNA for the CDR3 is TGTGCCAGCTCACTCACAGGGGGCGACACCGGGGAGCTGTTTTTT.

The chain recombines TRBV6-1 with TRBJ2-7; TRBD1 matches 9 bases. V trimming: 6 bases; J trimming: 6 bases; junction bases outside the gene matches: 9. From germline, CDR1 is MNHNS and CDR2 SASEGT. The CDR3 spans 14 residues. CDR3 amino acids: CASRDRGSPIEQYF. The CDR3 DNA sequence: TGTGCCAGCAGGGACAGGGGTTCCCCAATCGAGCAGTACTTC.

The V gene is TRBV10-3, the J gene TRBJ2-3, with TRBD2 identical over 12 bases. The V and J ends lost 4 bases and 4 bases, in that order; junction bases with no gene match: 3. This CDR3 has 15 residues. Per the germline V gene, CDR1 is ENHRY and CDR2 is SYGVKD. CDR3 protein: CAISATSGRSDTQYF. CDR3 nucleotides: TGTGCCATCAGTGCAACTAGCGGGAGGTCAGATACGCAGTATTTT.

The chain joins TRBV2 to TRBJ2-3, with 13 positions matching TRBD2. The germline CDR1 and CDR2 sequences are SNHLY and FYNNEI. The CDR3 runs 15 residues. Trimming at V came to 6 bases and at J to 4 bases, leaving 4 bases not matched to a gene. The DNA of the CDR3 is TGTGCCAGCAGGCCCGGGACTAGCGGGGCAGATACGCAGTATTTT. It encodes CASRPGTSGADTQYF.

V usage is TRBV6-1 and J usage is TRBJ2-1; D not resolved. CDR1 MNHNS and CDR2 SASEGT come from the germline V gene. The CDR3 runs 19 residues. V was clipped by 2 bases and J by 4 bases, with 24 bases between them. CDR3 DNA: TGTGCCAGCAGTGAACGGTGGGGATATAGAGCAGCTACGTACAATGAGCAGTTCTTC. Its translation: CASSERWGYRAATYNEQFF.

The chain links TRBV7-8 to TRBJ2-7; tentative D call: TRBD2 (6 bases). The CDR3 sequence is 14 residues long. Trimming left V 3 bases short and J 0 bases short, with 9 bases between. Germline CDR1 is SGHVS and CDR2 is FQNEAQ. CDR3 amino acids: CASSFSGSSYEQYF. The DNA of the CDR3 is TGTGCCAGCAGCTTTAGCGGCAGCTCCTACGAGCAGTACTTC.

This sequence joins TRBV28 and TRBJ2-1; D call uncertain. This CDR3 spans 12 amino acids. V lost 10 bases to trimming and J lost 4 bases, with 11 bases between them. Germline CDR1 and CDR2: MDHEN and SYDVKM. The CDR3 bases are TGTGCCACCTCGGAGCAGTACAATGAGCAGTTCTTC. This codes for CATSEQYNEQFF.

V and J are TRBV18 and TRBJ2-7, with 11 positions matching TRBD2. V lost 3 bases, J lost 6 bases, and 7 bases stayed unmatched. The CDR3 is 15 amino acids. Germline CDR1 reads KGHSH; CDR2 reads LQKENI. The CDR3 is CASSPTSGSVAEQYF. The CDR3, as DNA: TGTGCCAGCTCACCTACTAGCGGGAGTGTAGCCGAGCAGTACTTC.

V gene TRBV11-2 combines with J gene TRBJ2-5; D tentatively fits TRBD1 or TRBD2 (5 bases each). V was pared by 3 bases and J by 5 bases, with 10 bases between. CDR3 length: 13 residues. Germline V lookup: CDR1 SGHAT, CDR2 FQNNGV. CDR3 sequence (DNA): TGTGCCAGCAGCTTCGGGACGAGGGAGACCCAGTACTTC. It specifies CASSFGTRETQYF.

The V and J genes are TRBV19 and TRBJ1-5; perhaps TRBD1 as D (6 bases). The ends were cut back, 6 bases at V and 1 base at J, with 13 bases in the middle. This CDR3 has 15 residues. Per the germline V gene, CDR1 is LNHDA and CDR2 is SQIVND (reference sequence). In DNA form, the CDR3 reads TGTGCCAGTAGCGACCAGGGGAGGAGCAATCAGCCCCAGCATTTT. Protein: CASSDQGRSNQPQHF.

CDR3 loop: CASSYSGQGGGELFF. In DNA form, the CDR3 reads TGTGCCAGCAGCTATAGCGGACAGGGAGGCGGGGAGCTGTTTTTT. This chain joins TRBV28 and TRBJ2-2, with TRBD1 matching 8 bases. Trimming took 6 bases from V and 7 from J; bases not matched to a gene: 10. In germline, CDR1 is MDHEN, CDR2 SYDVKM. The CDR3 is 15 amino acids.

This chain joins TRBV15 and TRBJ1-2, with D possibly matching TRBD1 (6 bases). The CDR3 has 15 residues. Trimming pared 0 bases from V and 4 bases from J, leaving 12 bases between. Germline CDR1 reads LNHNV; CDR2 reads YYDKDF (reference sequence). The DNA for the CDR3 is TGTGCCACCAGCAGAGATTTGGGGGGCGGCTATGGCTACACCTTC. It is translated as CATSRDLGGGYGYTF.

The genes are TRBV6-1 and TRBJ2-1; TRBD2 matches at 8 bases. The CDR3 totals 18 residues. V dropped 1 base and J dropped 2; count of bases not matched to a gene: 10. Germline V CDR1 and CDR2: MNHNS, SASEGT. In nucleotides, the CDR3 is TGTGCCAGCAGTGAAGAAGGTGGGACTAGTCCCCCCTACAATGAGCAGTTCTTC. It yields the protein CASSEEGGTSPPYNEQFF.

The chain employs TRBV9 and TRBJ2-4; D perhaps matches TRBD2 (6 bases). V lost 3 bases, J lost 9 bases, and 16 bases lay in between. From germline, CDR1 is SGDLS and CDR2 YYNGEE. The CDR3 has 14 residues. DNA for the CDR3: TGTGCCAGCAGCGCGGGACTGGGGGAAGTCATTCAGTACTTC. This sequence encodes CASSAGLGEVIQYF.

The chain recombines TRBV9 with TRBJ2-5; 8 bases line up with TRBD1. The CDR3 extends over 15 amino acids. V lost 3 bases to trimming and J lost 5 bases; unmatched junction nucleotides: 9. CDR1 is SGDLS and CDR2 is YYNGEE in the germline V gene. The CDR3: CASSARTGNGETQYF. DNA of the CDR3: TGTGCCAGCAGCGCCAGGACAGGGAATGGGGAGACCCAGTACTTC. Together with reference TRBV9 and TRBJ2-5, the CDR3 gives the full variable domain: DSGVTQTPKHLITATGQRVTLRCSPRSGDLSVYWYQQSLDQGLQFLIQYYNGEERAKGNILERFSAQQFPDLHSELNLSSLELGDSALYFCASSARTGNGETQYFGPGTRLLVL.